In its sample, the clone carrying this T cell receptor beta chain was seen once. The antigen remains unidentified. This record belongs to a study of cytomegalovirus exposure and HLA in healthy donors. Study findings and constraints: Common viral pathogens (according to a later analysis) appeared linked to several of the most significant clusters.

From germline, CDR1 is SGHTA and CDR2 FQGNSA. The CDR3 contains 12 residues. V shed 5 bases and J shed 5 bases, with 9 bases lying between them. PCR involved 60 Vbeta and 13 Jbeta primers. TCRdb keeps only in-frame clones here, not all; method: immunoSEQ multiplex PCR. The sample lists 200,000 to 250,000 clones; about 74% were seen once. The V and J genes are TRBV7-2 and TRBJ2-5; unclear D gene. This clonotype originated in a man in his forties in good health and CMV-seronegative. Sequencing was performed on PBMCs. The DNA of the CDR3 is TGTGCCAGCAGCCCGGCCGGGGAGACCCAGTACTTC. Amino acids: CASSPAGETQYF.